Listed below are T cell receptor beta chains from one sample, sequenced in a study of cytomegalovirus exposure and HLA in healthy donors. Method: immunoSEQ multiplex PCR; TCRdb's copy keeps in-frame clones and lacks some. The sample records some 98,000 clones, around a tenth being singletons. Input material: PBMCs. The receptors derive from a middle-aged man in good health and CMV-seropositive. The CDR3 runs from the conserved cysteine through the conserved F or W. D genes are given only for firm matches. Not every row has a clone size; where given, it reads once, few, many or a size class.

v_call	d_call	j_call	clone_size	cdr3_nt	cdr3_aa
TRBV30	NA	TRBJ1-2	few	TGTGCCTGGAGTGTCGACAGTTCAAACTATGGCTACACCTTC	CAWSVDSSNYGYTF
TRBV5-1	NA	TRBJ2-7	few	TGCGCCAGCAGCTTGAGCGCGTCGGGTACCTACGAGCAGTACTTC	CASSLSASGTYEQYF
TRBV2	NA	TRBJ1-5	few	TGTGCCAGCACCAAGGGGGGGGGTAGCAATCAGCCCCAGCATTTT	CASTKGGGSNQPQHF
TRBV10-3	NA	TRBJ2-1	few	TGTGCCATCAGTGAGCCTTGGATCGGGGAGGACTCCTACAATGAGCAGTTCTTC	CAISEPWIGEDSYNEQFF
TRBV14	NA	TRBJ2-3	few	TGTGCCAGCAGCCAAGAACAGGGAACAGATACGCAGTATTTT	CASSQEQGTDTQYF
TRBV19	TRBD1	TRBJ1-1	NA	TGTGCCAGTAGTATAGGACGGGACAGAGAAGCTTTCTTT	CASSIGRDREAFF
TRBV27	TRBD1	TRBJ1-1	NA	TGTGCCAGCAGGGAGGGGGCCAGGAACACTGAAGCTTTCTTT	CASREGARNTEAFF
TRBV7-6	NA	TRBJ2-1	few	TGTGCCAGCAGCTTACCAGGGCGGAATGAGCAGTTCTTC	CASSLPGRNEQFF
TRBV5-8	NA	TRBJ1-5	many	TGTGCCAGCAGTGGTTGGGGCCTACAGAATCAGCCCCAGCATTTT	CASSGWGLQNQPQHF
TRBV5-1	NA	TRBJ1-1	few	TGCGCCAGCAGCTGGGGGGACCGCGGGACTGAAGCTTTCTTT	CASSWGDRGTEAFF
TRBV6-5	TRBD1	TRBJ2-7	few	TGTGCCAGCAGCGTGAACAGGGGGTCCTACGAGCAGTACTTC	CASSVNRGSYEQYF
TRBV27	NA	TRBJ2-7	few	TGTGCCAGCAGTTTTTCCCGTCAGGGCCCCTACGAGCAGTACTTC	CASSFSRQGPYEQYF
TRBV10-3	NA	TRBJ1-5	few	TGTGCCATCAGTGACCTCAATCAGCCCCAGCATTTT	CAISDLNQPQHF
TRBV11-2	NA	TRBJ1-3	few	TGTGCCAGCAGTACATCAGGAAACACCATATATTTT	CASSTSGNTIYF
TRBV10-3	NA	TRBJ1-3	few	TGTGCCATCACTGAAACGACACGCTCTGGAAACACCATATATTTT	CAITETTRSGNTIYF
TRBV30	TRBD2	TRBJ2-1	few	TGTGCCTGGAGCCCCGGGACTAGCGGGGCCAATGAGCAGTTCTTC	CAWSPGTSGANEQFF
TRBV9	NA	TRBJ2-3	NA	TGTGCCAGCAGCGTAGACGGGGGAGCGAACCCAGGTACGCAGTATTTT	CASSVDGGANPGTQYF
TRBV5-1	TRBD2	TRBJ2-2	NA	TGCGCCAGCCATCTCCGGGGGGGTAACACCGGGGAGCTGTTTTTT	CASHLRGGNTGELFF
TRBV5-1	NA	TRBJ1-5	NA	TGCGCCAGCAGCTTTGGCGGAAATCAGCCCCAGCATTTT	CASSFGGNQPQHF
TRBV9	TRBD1	TRBJ2-3	NA	TGTGCCAGCAGCGTAGGAACAGGGGGCAGGGATACGCAGTATTTT	CASSVGTGGRDTQYF
TRBV6-1	NA	TRBJ2-7	NA	TGTGCCAGCAGCCCGGGGGTCTACGAGCAGTACTTC	CASSPGVYEQYF
TRBV28	NA	TRBJ1-1	few	TGTGCCAGCAGTCTAGGTCGGGGGATGAACACTGAAGCTTTCTTT	CASSLGRGMNTEAFF
TRBV7-9	NA	TRBJ2-7	few	TGTGCCAGCAGCTTAGCCCCTGAGGTCTCCTACGAGCAGTACTTC	CASSLAPEVSYEQYF
TRBV27	TRBD2	TRBJ2-1	NA	TGTGCCAGCAGTCCCTACGGGACTAGCGGGAATGAGCAGTTCTTC	CASSPYGTSGNEQFF
TRBV5-1	TRBD2	TRBJ2-5	few	TGCGCCAGCAGCCTAGCGGGAAGTTACGGAGAGACCCAGTACTTC	CASSLAGSYGETQYF
TRBV18	NA	TRBJ2-7	few	TGTGCCAGCTCACCCCTCAGGGCTGACGAGCAGTACTTC	CASSPLRADEQYF
TRBV11-3	NA	TRBJ2-7	NA	TGTGCCAGCAGCCTCTTCGACGGGTACGAGCAGTACTTC	CASSLFDGYEQYF
TRBV18	NA	TRBJ2-5	NA	TGTGCCAGCTCGCCCGGGACACAAGAGACCCAGTACTTC	CASSPGTQETQYF
TRBV5-1	NA	TRBJ1-5	few	TGCGCCAGCAGCCGTGGGGAGGGCCAGCCCCAGCATTTT	CASSRGEGQPQHF
TRBV14	TRBD2	TRBJ2-5	NA	TGTGCCAGCAGCCAAGGGACTAGCCGCCGTAGAGAGACCCAGTACTTC	CASSQGTSRRRETQYF
TRBV29-1	NA	TRBJ2-5	NA	TGCAGCGTTGGTGGGGGGGAGACCCAGTACTTC	CSVGGGETQYF
TRBV7-3	TRBD2	TRBJ2-5	NA	TGTGCCAGCAGCCAGGGACTAGCGGCCTGGGGCCAAGAGACCCAGTACTTC	CASSQGLAAWGQETQYF
TRBV5-6	NA	TRBJ1-4	few	TGTGCCAGCAGCAAACAAGGACGGGAAAATGAAAAACTGTTTTTT	CASSKQGRENEKLFF
TRBV11-2	NA	TRBJ2-7	few	TGTGCCAGCAGCTTAGAGACGGGAGGACAGGGACCCACCTACGAGCAGTACTTC	CASSLETGGQGPTYEQYF
TRBV5-7	TRBD1	TRBJ1-6	NA	TGTGCCAGCAGCATGGGACAGGGAGGACATTCACCCCTCCACTTT	CASSMGQGGHSPLHF
TRBV6-6	NA	TRBJ2-7	NA	TGTGCCAGCAGTTCCGAAGAACTAGCAGGGGGCTACGAGCAGTACTTC	CASSSEELAGGYEQYF
TRBV7-2	NA	TRBJ2-7	few	TGTGCCAGCAGCTTAGTGGTGGGTCAGGGCGAGCAGTACTTC	CASSLVVGQGEQYF
TRBV10-1	NA	TRBJ1-1	NA	TGCGCCAGCAGTAGGACAGTTGAAGCTTTCTTT	CASSRTVEAFF
TRBV21-1	NA	TRBJ1-5	few	TGTGCCAGCAGCAAAGTTCTCGCGGACAGGGAATATAGCAATCAGCCCCAGCATTTT	CASSKVLADREYSNQPQHF
TRBV7-3	TRBD2	TRBJ2-1	few	TGTGCCAGCGGGACTAGCGGCCTTCTTACGGATGAGCAGTTCTTC	CASGTSGLLTDEQFF
TRBV1	NA	TRBJ2-7	NA	TGCACCAGCAGGGGGCGGGGGAGGTACGAGCAGTACTTC	CTSRGRGRYEQYF
TRBV9	TRBD2	TRBJ2-7	NA	TGTGCCAGCAGCCCGACTAGCGGGGAGTACGAGCAGTACTTC	CASSPTSGEYEQYF